One sample yielded the 28 T cell receptor beta chains listed below, sequenced in a study of blood T cell repertoires in COVID-19 (dated by TCRdb to between 2020 and 2021). The library was made by the immunoSEQ multiplex PCR assay. TCRdb's version of the immuneACCESS table is confined to in-frame rearrangements and falls short of the full clone set. An unresolved V gene accounts for under half of the shortfall where checked; the remainder is of unknown origin. In all, the sample holds around 81,000 clones, and around 90% of those were seen once. The top ten hold around 6.6% of the sample. Sequenced input: peripheral blood. The receptor source for this set is a man aged 65 to 79 with acute or convalescent COVID-19.

As DNA, the CDR3 is TGTGCCAGCAGGTCCCTAGCGGGAGGTTCCTACGAGCAGTACTTC. Protein product: CASRSLAGGSYEQYF. The J gene is TRBJ2-7, the V gene TRBV11-2; TRBD2 matches at 11 bases. This CDR3 comprises 15 residues. V dropped 6 bases and J dropped 1; count of bases not matched to a gene: 5. CDR1 is SGHAT, CDR2 FQNNGV, per germline.

The V and J genes are TRBV7-9 and TRBJ1-3, with D perhaps matching TRBD1 (5 bases). The CDR3 runs to 15 residues. Germline values: CDR1 SEHNR, CDR2 FQNEAQ (reference sequence). Between the trimmed V and J ends, which lost 10 bases and 0 bases, there was a span of 16 bases. The CDR3 spells CATIPYDSSGNTIYF. For the CDR3, the DNA is TGTGCCACTATCCCCTATGACAGCTCTGGAAACACCATATATTTT.

The rearrangement links TRBV15 to TRBJ1-5; D is unclear. V lost 0 bases and J lost 3, with 9 bases in between. From germline, CDR1 is LNHNV and CDR2 YYDKDF (reference sequence). This CDR3 is 15 amino acids long. In DNA form, the CDR3 reads TGTGCCACCAGCAGAGATCGGGGTTCCAATCAGCCCCAGCATTTT. This translates into CATSRDRGSNQPQHF.

The rearrangement links TRBV15 to TRBJ2-7; 12 bases map to TRBD2. The CDR3 is made up of 16 amino acids. CDR1 is LNHNV, CDR2 YYDKDF, per germline (reference sequence). V lost 8 bases to trimming and J lost 5 bases; unmatched junction nucleotides: 13. CDR3 sequence: CATEMTSGRVKHEQYF. CDR3 coding DNA: TGTGCCACCGAAATGACTAGCGGGAGAGTAAAACACGAGCAGTACTTC.

The chain couples TRBV5-1 to TRBJ2-2, with 8 bases matching TRBD2. Germline V lookup: CDR1 SGHRS, CDR2 YFSETQ. Germline trimming cut 4 bases from V and 2 bases from J; bases unmatched to any gene: 4. CDR3 size: 15 residues. The CDR3 sequence is CASSTGRANTGELFF. As DNA, the CDR3 is TGCGCCAGCAGCACCGGGAGGGCCAACACCGGGGAGCTGTTTTTT.

The V and J genes are TRBV5-4 and TRBJ2-7; 7 bases align to TRBD1. Trimming at V came to 0 bases and at J to 1 base, leaving 10 bases not matched to a gene. The germline V gene encodes CDR1 SGHNT and CDR2 YYREEE (reference sequence). There are 17 residues in the CDR3. The DNA for the CDR3 is TGTGCCAGCAGCTTGGGCTCCGTGACAGGGATGTCCTACGAGCAGTACTTC. It specifies CASSLGSVTGMSYEQYF.

V usage is TRBV5-4 and J usage is TRBJ2-2; maybe TRBD1 (5 bases). Trimming cost V 0 bases and J 5 bases, with 8 bases left between them. Germline V gene data show CDR1 as SGHNT and CDR2 as YYREEE (reference sequence). The CDR3 runs 14 residues. Written as DNA, the CDR3 is TGTGCCAGCAGCTTGGGGGGCCAGACCGGGGAGCTGTTTTTT. Its translation: CASSLGGQTGELFF.

V gene TRBV7-7 combines with J gene TRBJ2-7, with a tentative D call TRBD2 (6 bases). In germline, CDR1 is SSHAT, CDR2 FNYEAQ (reference sequence). CDR3 length: 13 amino acids. V lost 4 bases to trimming and J lost 5 bases, with 12 bases between them. The CDR3 is CASSSKPGDEQYF. CDR3 bases: TGTGCCAGCAGCTCCAAACCGGGGGACGAGCAGTACTTC.

The gene calls are TRBV19 and TRBJ1-2; 10 nucleotides agree with TRBD1. The trim removed 5 bases at V and 8 bases at J, leaving 5 bases unmatched. The CDR3 runs to 13 residues. Germline V gene data show CDR1 as LNHDA and CDR2 as SQIVND (reference sequence). In nucleotides, the CDR3 is TGTGCCAGTAGTTACCGGGACAGGGGCGGCTACACCTTC. Its translation: CASSYRDRGGYTF.

The chain is built from TRBV10-3 and TRBJ2-7, with D maybe TRBD2 (6 bases). Trimming stripped 11 bases from V and 3 bases from J, with 20 bases between. In germline, CDR1 is ENHRY, CDR2 SYGVKD. This CDR3 region has 14 residues. In DNA, the CDR3 is TGTGCCTCCCGGCAGGGACTGGTCCTCTACGAGCAGTACTTC. This encodes CASRQGLVLYEQYF.

The chain has TRBV19 and TRBJ2-1, with TRBD2 matching over 10 bases. The CDR3 spans 15 residues. Germline CDR1 is LNHDA and CDR2 is SQIVND (reference sequence). The V gene end was trimmed by 3 bases and the J gene end by 3 bases; junction bases not matched to a gene: 2. The DNA of the CDR3 is TGTGCCAGTAGTATTGCTAGCGGGAGCTACAATGAGCAGTTCTTC. Translating it yields CASSIASGSYNEQFF.

The chain recombines TRBV24-1 with TRBJ2-3; no firm D call. The CDR3 consists of 14 residues. Trimming removed 6 bases from V and 1 base from J, with 10 bases in between. Germline V lookup: CDR1 KGHDR, CDR2 SFDVKD. The CDR3 DNA is TGTGCCACCAGTCATCGGAGCGGCACAGATACGCAGTATTTT. It is translated as CATSHRSGTDTQYF.

The chain combines TRBV5-4 with TRBJ2-7; TRBD2 agrees at 9 bases. This CDR3 region has 15 residues. With V trimmed by 1 base and J by 7 bases, 9 bases remained unmatched. CDR1 and CDR2 from the germline V gene are SGHNT and YYREEE (reference sequence). The CDR3 DNA is TGTGCCAGCAGCTTGAGGATAGCGGGAGTTATGGAGCAGTACTTC. It translates to CASSLRIAGVMEQYF.

The chain is built from TRBV5-5 and TRBJ1-5; tentative D call: TRBD1 (5 bases). Germline V lookup: CDR1 SGHKS, CDR2 YYEKEE (reference sequence). The CDR3 loop spans 15 amino acids. V was clipped by 5 bases and J by 0 bases, with 12 bases between them. The DNA for the CDR3 is TGTGCCAGCAGTTGGGACGGGAGTAGCAATCAGCCCCAGCATTTT. Protein: CASSWDGSSNQPQHF.

This sequence joins TRBV27 and TRBJ1-5; perhaps TRBD1 as D (5 bases). V gave up 6 bases and J gave up 3 bases, with 18 bases separating them. CDR3 length equals 16 residues. Germline CDR1 and CDR2: MNHEY and SMNVEV (reference sequence). CDR3: CASSPISGRDNQPQHF. Written as DNA, the CDR3 is TGTGCCAGCAGCCCAATTTCAGGGAGGGACAATCAGCCCCAGCATTTT.

This clone is a singleton in its sample. The chain joins TRBV2 to TRBJ2-3; 8 nucleotides line up with TRBD1. The V gene's germline CDR1 is SNHLY and CDR2 FYNNEI. V gave up 5 bases and J gave up 4 bases; unmatched junction bases: 8. The CDR3 is 15 residues long. As DNA, the CDR3 is TGTGCCAGCAGTTATGGACAGGGCGGGGCAGATACGCAGTATTTT. It encodes CASSYGQGGADTQYF.

This clone was seen just once. The rearrangement links TRBV12-3 or TRBV12-4 to TRBJ1-1; 9 nucleotides match TRBD1. The ends lost 5 bases at V and 9 bases at J; junction bases unmatched: 7. CDR3 size: 13 residues. The CDR3 sequence is CASSAGQGAKAFF. The CDR3 DNA reads TGTGCCAGCAGTGCGGGACAGGGTGCGAAAGCTTTCTTT.

The chain couples TRBV5-1 to TRBJ2-7, with 7 nucleotides matching TRBD1. CDR3 size: 15 residues. CDR1 and CDR2 from the germline V gene are SGHRS and YFSETQ. Unmatched junction bases numbered 10, after V lost 4 bases and J lost 3 bases. The CDR3 DNA follows: TGCGCCAGCAGCCGACAGGGCAATTCGTTCTACGAGCAGTACTTC. This sequence encodes CASSRQGNSFYEQYF.

The gene calls are TRBV6-5 and TRBJ2-2; D is perhaps TRBD1 (6 bases). Germline V gives CDR1 MNHEY, CDR2 SVGAGI. The CDR3 contains 15 residues. Trimming removed 6 bases at V and 2 bases at J, with 13 bases between. CDR3 bases: TGTGCCAGCAGCTCGACAGGCCTAAACACCGGGGAGCTGTTTTTT. Amino acids: CASSSTGLNTGELFF.

This rearrangement joins TRBV5-1 to TRBJ2-1; D perhaps matches TRBD2 (5 bases). This CDR3 contains 11 residues. Trimming removed 4 bases from V and 8 bases from J, with 7 bases in between. Per the germline V gene, CDR1 is SGHRS and CDR2 is YFSETQ. The CDR3 sequence: CASSVDYEQFF. The CDR3 DNA sequence: TGCGCCAGCAGCGTGGACTATGAGCAGTTCTTC.

The chain combines TRBV19 with TRBJ2-3; weak D call: TRBD2 (6 bases). V lost 2 bases, J lost 3 bases, and 15 bases lay in between. The CDR3 spans 16 residues. CDR1 and CDR2 from the germline V gene are LNHDA and SQIVND (reference sequence). CDR3 sequence: CASSIPRETETDTQYF. DNA for the CDR3: TGTGCCAGTAGTATACCTCGGGAGACGGAGACAGATACGCAGTATTTT.

The chain has TRBV9 and TRBJ1-5, with a weak D call TRBD1 (6 bases). CDR3 length: 15 amino acids. With 4 bases removed from V and 5 bases from J, the gap between germline ends came to 16 bases. Germline V gives CDR1 SGDLS, CDR2 YYNGEE. This chain's CDR3 is CASSKTGSGYQPQHF. In DNA, the CDR3 is TGTGCCAGCAGCAAGACAGGATCGGGTTATCAGCCCCAGCATTTT.

The chain links TRBV6-5 to TRBJ2-3, with D possibly matching TRBD1 (6 bases). Germline loops: CDR1 MNHEY, CDR2 SVGAGI. V lost 6 bases to trimming and J lost 1 base, with 14 bases between them. The CDR3 has 15 residues. In nucleotides, the CDR3 is TGTGCCAGCAGCGCAGGGGTTCTGGGCACAGATACGCAGTATTTT. Its translation is CASSAGVLGTDTQYF.

The rearrangement joins TRBV28 to TRBJ1-5; D unclear. CDR3 length: 15 amino acids. In germline, CDR1 is MDHEN, CDR2 SYDVKM. V lost 2 bases to trimming and J lost 5 bases, with 13 bases between them. The CDR3 spells CASSLGNRADQPQHF. The CDR3, as DNA: TGTGCCAGCAGTTTAGGTAACAGAGCCGATCAGCCCCAGCATTTT. The full variable domain, completed using reference TRBV28 and TRBJ1-5, is DVKVTQSSRYLVKRTGEKVFLECVQDMDHENMFWYRQDPGLGLRLIYFSYDVKMKEKGDIPEGYSVSREKKERFSLILESASTNQTSMYLCASSLGNRADQPQHFGDGTRLSIL.

This clone appeared a single time. The chain has TRBV28 and TRBJ1-4, with 9 bases fitting TRBD1. From germline, CDR1 is MDHEN and CDR2 SYDVKM. J gave up 7 bases and V 5 bases, and 8 bases lay outside the gene matches. This CDR3 spans 15 amino acids. CDR3 residues: CASSQTGGWSEKLFF. The DNA for the CDR3 is TGTGCCAGCAGTCAGACAGGGGGTTGGTCTGAAAAACTGTTTTTT.

V gene TRBV9 combines with J gene TRBJ1-6, with D tentatively TRBD1 (5 bases). The CDR3 runs to 15 residues. The germline CDR1 and CDR2 sequences are SGDLS and YYNGEE. V was shortened by 0 bases and J by 7 bases, with 11 bases between the two germline ends. CDR3 in DNA: TGTGCCAGCAGCGTAGGGGCCAGGGAAAATTCACCCCTCCACTTT. This gives the protein CASSVGARENSPLHF. The full variable domain, completed using reference TRBV9 and TRBJ1-6, is DSGVTQTPKHLITATGQRVTLRCSPRSGDLSVYWYQQSLDQGLQFLIQYYNGEERAKGNILERFSAQQFPDLHSELNLSSLELGDSALYFCASSVGARENSPLHFGNGTRLTVT.

The genes are TRBV29-1 and TRBJ1-3, with a tentative D call TRBD1 (6 bases). Trimming cost V 5 bases and J 2 bases, with 10 bases left between them. The CDR3 is 13 amino acids. The germline gives CDR1 SQVTM, CDR2 ANQGSEA. Here the CDR3 DNA reads TGCAGCGTTACAACAGGGACTGGAAACACCATATATTTT. This translates into CSVTTGTGNTIYF.

This chain connects TRBV9 to TRBJ1-6; unclear D gene. With 0 bases removed from V and 9 bases from J, the gap between germline ends came to 10 bases. The CDR3 sequence is 14 residues long. Germline V lookup: CDR1 SGDLS, CDR2 YYNGEE. The chain's CDR3 is CASSVAGEVSPLHF. CDR3 coding DNA: TGTGCCAGCAGCGTAGCCGGGGAAGTTTCACCCCTCCACTTT. Full variable domain (remainder filled in from reference TRBV9 and TRBJ1-6): DSGVTQTPKHLITATGQRVTLRCSPRSGDLSVYWYQQSLDQGLQFLIQYYNGEERAKGNILERFSAQQFPDLHSELNLSSLELGDSALYFCASSVAGEVSPLHFGNGTRLTVT.